The 25 T cell receptor beta chains given below trace back to one sample, sequenced in a study of shared clonotypes between healthy human individuals. Generated by immunoSEQ multiplex PCR, the TCRdb table keeps only in-frame clones and is missing some. The sample lists a few million clones; roughly 90% were seen once. The sample taken for sequencing was naive CD4+ T cells from PBMCs. Described subset: CD45RA+ positively selected. The receptors were sampled from a man between 18 and 35 years old in good health. Some clones in this sample may be carry-over from other donors' samples.

A note on this clone: It is likely a read error, because the conserved phenylalanine at the end of the CDR3 is missing. The chain has TRBV9 and TRBJ1-2; possibly TRBD1 for D (5 bases). V lost 3 bases to trimming and J lost 0 bases, with 12 bases between them. CDR1 is SGDLS, CDR2 YYNGEE, per germline. This CDR3 spans 15 amino acids. The CDR3 DNA reads TGTGCCAGCAGCGCACAGGCGAACTCTAACTATGGCTACACCCTC. It translates to CASSAQANSNYGYTL.

The chain uses TRBV28 and TRBJ2-5; possibly TRBD2 for D (6 bases). V was shortened by 0 bases and J by 1 base, with 12 bases between the two germline ends. The CDR3 is made up of 16 amino acids. Germline V gene data show CDR1 as MDHEN and CDR2 as SYDVKM. CDR3 in amino acids: CASSLWSATSQETQYF. CDR3 in DNA: TGTGCCAGCAGTTTATGGTCTGCGACTAGCCAAGAGACCCAGTACTTC.

This rearrangement joins TRBV6-1 to TRBJ1-5; the D gene is possibly TRBD1 (5 bases). CDR1 and CDR2 (germline): MNHNS, SASEGT. The CDR3 contains 15 residues. Trimming pared 6 bases from V and 3 bases from J, leaving 15 bases between. The chain's CDR3 is CASRKGVGNNQPQHF. Written as DNA, the CDR3 is TGTGCCAGCAGAAAAGGGGTGGGGAACAATCAGCCCCAGCATTTT.

V is TRBV6-5 and J is TRBJ1-5; possibly TRBD1 for D (5 bases). CDR1 and CDR2 (germline): MNHEY, SVGAGI. CDR3 length equals 15 residues. V was shortened by 7 bases and J by 2 bases, with 15 bases between the two germline ends. The CDR3 nucleotides are TGTGCCAGCAAGGGCGGGGCGAGTGGCAATCAGCCCCAGCATTTT. This encodes CASKGGASGNQPQHF.

Concerning this clone: Other DNA sequences in this sample translate to the same CDR3. V and J are TRBV2 and TRBJ2-5; D uncertain. From germline, CDR1 is SNHLY and CDR2 FYNNEI. CDR3 size: 11 residues. The V and J ends lost 4 bases and 5 bases respectively, with 5 bases between them. CDR3 DNA sequence: TGTGCCAGCAGTGTGAAGGAGACCCAGTACTTC. It is translated as CASSVKETQYF.

This chain joins TRBV5-1 and TRBJ2-1; TRBD2 aligns across 7 bases. CDR1 is SGHRS, CDR2 YFSETQ, per germline. V shed 2 bases, J shed 10 bases, and the junction held 6 bases outside the gene matches. The CDR3 consists of 13 residues. The CDR3 here is CASSLDGGREQFF. The DNA for the CDR3 is TGCGCCAGCAGCTTAGACGGGGGGAGAGAGCAGTTCTTC.

The chain employs TRBV7-2 and TRBJ2-3; 8 bases agree with TRBD2. The germline V gene has CDR1 SGHTA and CDR2 FQGNSA. This CDR3 contains 15 residues. V was clipped by 0 bases and J by 4 bases; unmatched bases: 3. This CDR3 is CASSLASGAADTQYF. The CDR3 bases are TGTGCCAGCAGCTTAGCTAGCGGGGCCGCAGATACGCAGTATTTT.

The chain carries TRBV6-6 and TRBJ1-1; 7 bases map to TRBD1. Per the germline V gene, CDR1 is MNHNY and CDR2 is SVGAGI (reference sequence). After removal of 0 bases from V and 6 bases from J, the junction contained 7 bases not matched to a gene. The CDR3 consists of 15 residues. This CDR3 reads CASSYSTGSRAEAFF. The CDR3 DNA reads as TGTGCCAGCAGTTACTCGACAGGGAGTAGGGCTGAAGCTTTCTTT.

The DNA for the CDR3 is TGTGCCATCAGACCGGGACAGGCAACTAATGAAAAACTGTTTTTT. Protein sequence: CAIRPGQATNEKLFF. The chain is built from TRBV10-3 and TRBJ1-4; 8 positions match TRBD1. Germline CDR1 reads ENHRY; CDR2 reads SYGVKD. The CDR3 loop spans 15 amino acids. Trimming removed 6 bases from V and 0 bases from J; junction bases left unmatched: 3.

This chain joins TRBV25-1 and TRBJ1-1; 9 bases align to TRBD1. Per germline, CDR1 MGHDK and CDR2 SYGVNS. Unmatched junction bases numbered 11, after V lost 4 bases and J lost 5 bases. The CDR3 extends over 16 amino acids. CDR3 sequence (DNA): TGTGCCAGCAGTGTTCCCCCGGACAGGGGAATAACTGAAGCTTTCTTT. Amino acid sequence: CASSVPPDRGITEAFF.

The chain has TRBV28 and TRBJ1-5; TRBD1 agrees at 9 bases. The germline CDR1 and CDR2 sequences are MDHEN and SYDVKM. Trimming removed 5 bases from V and 4 bases from J; junction bases left unmatched: 6. This CDR3 region has 15 residues. CDR3 bases: TGTGCCAGCAGTGGGACAGGGACGTCTAATCAGCCCCAGCATTTT. Its protein is CASSGTGTSNQPQHF.

V and J are TRBV23-1 and TRBJ2-5; D is possibly TRBD2 (5 bases). TRBV23-1 qualifies as an ORF whose function is uncertain. V lost 4 bases and J 3 bases, leaving 15 bases between the germline ends. The CDR3 length is 15 residues. CDR3 sequence reads: CASSRSGREKETQYF. The CDR3 DNA sequence: TGCGCCAGCAGTCGATCCGGCCGGGAAAAAGAGACCCAGTACTTC.

The CDR3 sequence: CASSSVSSEQYF. CDR3 coding DNA: TGTGCCAGCAGCTCCGTGTCGTCCGAGCAGTACTTC. The chain combines TRBV11-3 with TRBJ2-7, with D unclear. Trimming shortened V by 4 bases and J by 6 bases, and 10 bases separated the two germline ends. The germline V gene encodes CDR1 SGHNT and CDR2 YENEEA. This CDR3 is built from 12 residues.

Details on this clone: The same CDR3 is also encoded by other DNA sequences in this sample. The chain is built from TRBV28 and TRBJ2-7; D gene unclear. From germline, CDR1 is MDHEN and CDR2 SYDVKM. There are 11 residues in the CDR3. The V gene lost 1 base and the J gene lost 7 bases, with 5 bases spanning the gap. The CDR3: CASSLFGEQYF. CDR3 coding DNA: TGTGCCAGCAGTTTATTTGGAGAGCAGTACTTC.

Only one count was recorded for this clone. The chain uses TRBV28 and TRBJ2-3; tentatively, D is TRBD2 (5 bases). The CDR3 is 16 residues long. Germline V gene sequence: CDR1 MDHEN, CDR2 SYDVKM. V was trimmed by 6 bases and J by 6 bases, leaving 22 bases between them. The chain's CDR3 is CASSPPFGIPLDTQYF. CDR3 bases: TGTGCCAGCAGCCCACCTTTCGGGATCCCCCTGGATACGCAGTATTTT.

This clone was picked up a small number of times. Additional DNA sequences in this sample encode the identical CDR3. The V call is TRBV5-1, the J call TRBJ2-5; no definite D call. With 0 bases removed from V and 4 bases from J, the gap between germline ends came to 7 bases. The CDR3 sequence is 13 residues long. Per germline, CDR1 SGHRS and CDR2 YFSETQ. The CDR3 spells CASSLVGGETQYF. In DNA, the CDR3 is TGCGCCAGCAGCTTGGTGGGCGGAGAGACCCAGTACTTC.

The chain carries TRBV5-1 and TRBJ1-1; D call uncertain. V dropped 4 bases and J dropped 1 base, with 11 bases sitting between them. The CDR3 is 14 amino acids. Germline V CDR1 and CDR2: SGHRS, YFSETQ. Here the CDR3 DNA reads TGCGCCAGCAGCCAGGTTGCAGGGAACACTGAAGCTTTCTTT. It yields the protein CASSQVAGNTEAFF.

This chain uses TRBV28 with TRBJ2-7; D not certain. Germline values: CDR1 MDHEN, CDR2 SYDVKM. This CDR3 is built from 11 residues. V lost 3 bases to trimming and J lost 7 bases, with 7 bases between them. CDR3 nucleotide sequence: TGTGCCAGCAGTTTCTTTTGGGAGCAGTACTTC. This sequence encodes CASSFFWEQYF.

This clone was detected a few times. This sequence joins TRBV30 and TRBJ2-2; D is undetermined. V lost 4 bases, J lost 4 bases, and 7 bases lay in between. Germline loops: CDR1 GTSNPN, CDR2 SVGIG (reference sequence). The CDR3 runs to 12 residues. The CDR3 region is CAWKPRTGELFF. The CDR3 DNA reads as TGTGCCTGGAAACCGCGCACCGGGGAGCTGTTTTTT. The full variable domain, its missing parts supplied by reference TRBV30 and TRBJ2-2, is SQTIHQWPATLVQPVGSPLSLECTVEGTSNPNLYWYRQAAGRGLQLLFYSVGIGQISSEVPQNLSASRPQDRQFILSSKKLLLSDSGFYLCAWKPRTGELFFGEGSRLTVL.

The chain combines TRBV7-9 with TRBJ1-5; D possibly corresponds to TRBD1 (5 bases). Trimming removed 4 bases from V and 2 bases from J, with 12 bases in between. This CDR3 has 15 amino acids. Germline CDR1 SEHNR, CDR2 FQNEAQ (reference sequence). This chain's CDR3 is CASSSAGGGNQPQHF. CDR3 sequence (DNA): TGTGCCAGCAGCTCTGCTGGGGGAGGCAATCAGCCCCAGCATTTT.

This chain links TRBV6-5 with TRBJ2-5, with 8 nucleotides matching TRBD1. V lost 4 bases to trimming and J lost 4 bases; unmatched junction nucleotides: 8. The CDR3 covers 15 residues. Looked up from germline, CDR1 is MNHEY and CDR2 is SVGAGI. The DNA for the CDR3 is TGTGCCAGCAGTTCGACAGGGGTTAGAGGAGAGACCCAGTACTTC. This gives the protein CASSSTGVRGETQYF.

Here the CDR3 DNA reads TGTGCCAGCAGGGAACAGCCGAACACTGAAGCTTTCTTT. Its protein product is CASREQPNTEAFF. The J gene is TRBJ1-1, the V gene TRBV7-3; the D is unclear. The germline CDR1 and CDR2 sequences are SGHTA and FQGTGA. V was shortened by 6 bases and J by 1 base, with 9 bases between the two germline ends. CDR3 length equals 13 residues.

The V gene is TRBV12-5, the J gene TRBJ2-2; D is ambiguous. The CDR3 spans 13 residues. The V gene's germline CDR1 is LGHNT and CDR2 FRNRAP. Trimming shortened V by 6 bases and J by 3 bases, and 8 bases separated the two germline ends. As DNA, the CDR3 is TGTGCTAGTGGACTTATTGACACCGGGGAGCTGTTTTTT. Amino acids: CASGLIDTGELFF.

The chain joins TRBV11-2 to TRBJ2-7; 7 bases agree with TRBD2. With V trimmed by 2 bases and J by 0 bases, 4 bases remained unmatched. CDR1 is SGHAT, CDR2 FQNNGV, per germline. The CDR3 is made up of 15 amino acids. The CDR3 nucleotides are TGTGCCAGCAGCTTACTTACTAGCGTCTCCTACGAGCAGTACTTC. This gives the protein CASSLLTSVSYEQYF.

The chain couples TRBV6-6 to TRBJ2-3; D uncertain. Trimming pared 4 bases from V and 8 bases from J, leaving 10 bases between. Germline CDR1 reads MNHNY; CDR2 reads SVGAGI (reference sequence). The CDR3 loop spans 12 amino acids. CDR3 bases: TGTGCCAGCAGTTTTGGAGCCGCTACGCAGTATTTT. This translates into CASSFGAATQYF.